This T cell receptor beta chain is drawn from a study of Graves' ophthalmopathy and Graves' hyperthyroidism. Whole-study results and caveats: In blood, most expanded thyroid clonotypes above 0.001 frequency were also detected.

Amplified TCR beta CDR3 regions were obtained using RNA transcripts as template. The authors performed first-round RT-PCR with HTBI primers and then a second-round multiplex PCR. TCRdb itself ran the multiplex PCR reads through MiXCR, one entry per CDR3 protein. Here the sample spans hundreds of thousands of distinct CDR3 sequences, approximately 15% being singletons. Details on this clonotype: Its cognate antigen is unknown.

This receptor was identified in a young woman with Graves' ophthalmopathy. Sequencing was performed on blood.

The chain's CDR3 is CASGDTLNTEAFF. As DNA, the CDR3 is TGTGCCAGCGGCGACACTCTGAACACTGAAGCTTTCTTT. The rearrangement links TRBV19 to TRBJ1-1; no clear D. The CDR3 length is 13 residues. V lost 9 bases and J lost 0, with 11 bases in between. CDR1 is LNHDA, CDR2 SQIVND, per germline (reference sequence).